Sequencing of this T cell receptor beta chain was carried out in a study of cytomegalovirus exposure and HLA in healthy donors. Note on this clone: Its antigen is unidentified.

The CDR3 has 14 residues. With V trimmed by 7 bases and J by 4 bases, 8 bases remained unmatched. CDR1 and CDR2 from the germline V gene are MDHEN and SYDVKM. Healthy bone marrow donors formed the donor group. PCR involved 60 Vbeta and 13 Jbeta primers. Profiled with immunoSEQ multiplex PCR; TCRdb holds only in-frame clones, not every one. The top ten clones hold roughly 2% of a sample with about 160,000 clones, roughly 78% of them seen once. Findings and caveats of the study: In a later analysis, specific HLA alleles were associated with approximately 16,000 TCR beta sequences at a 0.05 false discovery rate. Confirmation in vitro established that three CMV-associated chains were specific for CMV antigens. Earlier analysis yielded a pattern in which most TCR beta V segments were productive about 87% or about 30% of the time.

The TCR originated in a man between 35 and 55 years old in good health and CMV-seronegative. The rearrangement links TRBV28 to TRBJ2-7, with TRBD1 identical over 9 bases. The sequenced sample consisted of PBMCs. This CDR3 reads CASKEGQGSYEQYF. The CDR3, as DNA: TGTGCCAGCAAAGAAGGACAGGGGTCTTACGAGCAGTACTTC.